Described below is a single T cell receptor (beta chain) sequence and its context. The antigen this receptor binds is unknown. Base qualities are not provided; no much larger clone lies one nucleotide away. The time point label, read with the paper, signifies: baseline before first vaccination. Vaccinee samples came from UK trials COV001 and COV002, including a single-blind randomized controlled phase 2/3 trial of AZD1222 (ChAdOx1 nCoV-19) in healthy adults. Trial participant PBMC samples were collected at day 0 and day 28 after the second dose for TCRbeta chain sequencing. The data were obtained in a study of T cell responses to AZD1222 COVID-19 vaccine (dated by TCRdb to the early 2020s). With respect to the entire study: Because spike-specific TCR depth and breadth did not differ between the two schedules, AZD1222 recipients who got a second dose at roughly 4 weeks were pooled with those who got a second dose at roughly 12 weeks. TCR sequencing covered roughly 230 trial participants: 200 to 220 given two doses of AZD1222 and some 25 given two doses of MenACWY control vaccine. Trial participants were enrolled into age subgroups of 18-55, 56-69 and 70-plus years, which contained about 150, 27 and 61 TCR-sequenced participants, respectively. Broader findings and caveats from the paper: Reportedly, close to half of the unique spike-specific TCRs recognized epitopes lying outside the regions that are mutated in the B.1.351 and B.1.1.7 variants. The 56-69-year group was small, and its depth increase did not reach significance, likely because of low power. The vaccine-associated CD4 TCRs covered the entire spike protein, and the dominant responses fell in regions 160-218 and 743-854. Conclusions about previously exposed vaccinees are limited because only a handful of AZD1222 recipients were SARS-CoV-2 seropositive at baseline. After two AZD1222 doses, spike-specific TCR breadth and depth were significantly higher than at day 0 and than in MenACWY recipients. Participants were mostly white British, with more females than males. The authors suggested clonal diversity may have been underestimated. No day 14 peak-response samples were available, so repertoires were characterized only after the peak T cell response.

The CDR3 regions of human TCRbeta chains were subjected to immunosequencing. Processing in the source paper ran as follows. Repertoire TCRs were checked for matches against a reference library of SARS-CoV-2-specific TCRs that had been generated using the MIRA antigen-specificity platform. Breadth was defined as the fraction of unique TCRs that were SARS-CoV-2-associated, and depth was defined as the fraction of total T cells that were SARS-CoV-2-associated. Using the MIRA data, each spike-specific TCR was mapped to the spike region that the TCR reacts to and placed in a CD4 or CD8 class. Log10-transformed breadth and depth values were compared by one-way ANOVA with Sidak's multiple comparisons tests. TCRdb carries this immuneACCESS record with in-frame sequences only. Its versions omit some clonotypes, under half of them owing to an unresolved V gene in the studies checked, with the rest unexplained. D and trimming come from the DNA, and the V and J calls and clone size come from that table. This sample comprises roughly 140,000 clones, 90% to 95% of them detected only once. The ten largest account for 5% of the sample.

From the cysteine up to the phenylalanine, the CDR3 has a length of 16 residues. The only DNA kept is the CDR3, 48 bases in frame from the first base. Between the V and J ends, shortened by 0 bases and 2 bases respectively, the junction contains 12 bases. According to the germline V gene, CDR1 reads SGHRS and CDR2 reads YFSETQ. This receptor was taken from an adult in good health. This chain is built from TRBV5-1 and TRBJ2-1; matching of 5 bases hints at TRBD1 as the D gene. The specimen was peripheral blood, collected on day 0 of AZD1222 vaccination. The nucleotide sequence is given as TGCGCCAGCAGCTTGGAAGCAGGGCAAGCCTACAATGAGCAGTTCTTC. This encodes CASSLEAGQAYNEQFF.